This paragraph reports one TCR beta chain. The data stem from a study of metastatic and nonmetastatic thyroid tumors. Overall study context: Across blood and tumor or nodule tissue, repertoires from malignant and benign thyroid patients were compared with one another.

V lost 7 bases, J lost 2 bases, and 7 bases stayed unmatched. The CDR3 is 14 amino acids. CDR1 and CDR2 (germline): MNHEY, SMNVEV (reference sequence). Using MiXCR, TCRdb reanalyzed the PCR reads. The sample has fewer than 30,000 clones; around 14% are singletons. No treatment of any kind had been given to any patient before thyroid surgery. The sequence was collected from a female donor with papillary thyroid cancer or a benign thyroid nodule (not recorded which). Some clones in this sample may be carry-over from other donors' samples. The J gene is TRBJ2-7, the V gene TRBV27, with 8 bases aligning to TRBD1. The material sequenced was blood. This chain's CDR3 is CASIPGTGTYEQYF. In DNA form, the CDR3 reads TGTGCCAGCATTCCTGGGACAGGCACCTACGAGCAGTACTTC.